The 3 T cell receptor beta chains below were found in one sample sequenced in a study of T cell repertoires in cytomegalovirus infection. These TCRs are of unknown antigen specificity. TCRdb reprocessed the reads with MiXCR, giving one entry per CDR3 protein. The sample consists of about 890,000 distinct CDR3 sequences, around a third of them appearing once. Material: cultured CD8+ T cells from PBMCs, obtained from culture after CMV antigen stimulation. These receptors came from a human donor in good health (CMV status not recorded). Some clones in this sample may be carry-over from other donors' samples.

This clonotype was counted many times. The genes are TRBV7-6 and TRBJ1-2, with 7 nucleotides matching TRBD1. The CDR3 consists of 17 residues. Germline CDR1 reads SGHVS; CDR2 reads FNYEAQ. Trimming cost V 1 base and J 2 bases; bases outside gene matches: 10. CDR3 in DNA: TGTGCCAGCAGCTTAGGTGGGACAGCCCCTTGGAACTATGGCTACACCTTC. Amino acids: CASSLGGTAPWNYGYTF.

This clonotype was picked up a small number of times. The chain links TRBV6-6 to TRBJ1-1, with no clear D. V was trimmed by 2 bases and J by 8 bases, leaving 12 bases between them. The V gene's germline CDR1 is MNHNY and CDR2 SVGAGI (reference sequence). The CDR3 is 13 amino acids. The CDR3 loop is CASSYPGREEAFF. The DNA of the CDR3 is TGTGCCAGCAGTTACCCCGGACGGGAAGAAGCTTTCTTT.

At least ten counts were recorded for this clonotype. The chain uses TRBV5-4 and TRBJ2-1, with D maybe TRBD1 (5 bases). Trimming pared 4 bases from V and 7 bases from J, leaving 6 bases between. This CDR3 is built from 11 residues. CDR1 is SGHNT, CDR2 YYREEE, per germline (reference sequence). The CDR3 DNA is TGTGCCAGCAGCCCAGGGAATGAGCAGTTCTTC. Its protein is CASSPGNEQFF.